The rows below give T cell receptor beta chains drawn from one sample of a study of blood T cell repertoires in COVID-19. TCRdb keeps only in-frame clones here, not all; method: immunoSEQ multiplex PCR. The sample has approximately 59,000 clones; about 85% are singletons. Source material: peripheral blood. These TCRs come from a woman older than 75 with acute or convalescent COVID-19. Both conserved end residues are part of each CDR3. A D gene is named only where the DNA matches it firmly. Part of the rows lack a size; the others show once, few, many or a class for expanded clones.

DNA	CDR3	size	D	V	J
TGTGCCAGCAGCTTGATGGACAGGGGAAACACCGGGGAGCTGTTTTTT	CASSLMDRGNTGELFF	-	TRBD1	TRBV11-2	TRBJ2-2
TGTGCCAGCAGCGTTAGCCAGGGGTCGGGGGAGACCCAGTACTTC	CASSVSQGSGETQYF	-	-	TRBV9	TRBJ2-5
TGTGCCAGCAGCTTAGGCCGGGGGTCCACCTACGAGCAGTACTTC	CASSLGRGSTYEQYF	medium-sized	-	TRBV13	TRBJ2-7
TGTGCCAGTAGCCCCTTTCTTACCGGGGAGCTGTTTTTT	CASSPFLTGELFF	-	-	TRBV19	TRBJ2-2
TGTGCCAGCAGCTCGCCCGCGGACAGGTTCTACGAGCAGTACTTC	CASSSPADRFYEQYF	-	TRBD1	TRBV5-6	TRBJ2-7
TGTGCCAGCAGCTTGGAGGCCAGGGGGCAAGAAGATACGCAGTATTTT	CASSLEARGQEDTQYF	-	TRBD1	TRBV5-4	TRBJ2-3
TGTGCCAGCAGCAAAGGGGGGAGAGGGGGAAACAGTGGCTACACCTTC	CASSKGGRGGNSGYTF	-	-	TRBV21-1	TRBJ1-2
TGTGCCAGTAGAACAGGGACGGGAGGAAACACCATATATTTT	CASRTGTGGNTIYF	-	-	TRBV6-5	TRBJ1-3
TGTGCCAGCAGCCCAACCCGGGTGACAGGGCAGACCGGGGAGCTGTTTTTT	CASSPTRVTGQTGELFF	-	TRBD1	TRBV5-7	TRBJ2-2
TGTGCCTGGAGGGGAGGGTCCTACGAGCAGTACTTC	CAWRGGSYEQYF	-	TRBD2	TRBV30	TRBJ2-7
TGTGCCAGCAGCGTAGCTCCCCTGGAGGGGCTTGGCTACACCTTC	CASSVAPLEGLGYTF	once	-	TRBV9	TRBJ1-2
TGTGCCAGCAGCCAGCGACTTACAGGGAACACTGAAGCTTTCTTT	CASSQRLTGNTEAFF	-	-	TRBV7-9	TRBJ1-1
TGTGCCAGCAGCGTAGATCACAGTACCACCGGGGAGCTGTTTTTT	CASSVDHSTTGELFF	-	-	TRBV9	TRBJ2-2
TGTGCCAGCAGCCAAGTCTCGGGGCGAAGGGAGGCTAACTATGGCTACACCTTC	CASSQVSGRREANYGYTF	-	-	TRBV14	TRBJ1-2
TGTGCCATCAGTGTCGCGGGACTGGGGAACACTGAAGCTTTCTTT	CAISVAGLGNTEAFF	-	-	TRBV10-3	TRBJ1-1
TGTGCCAGCAGCTTTGCGGGGGGTCACAATGAGCAGTTCTTC	CASSFAGGHNEQFF	-	TRBD2	TRBV11-2	TRBJ2-1
TGTGCCAGCAGCCTTGAGGAGGCTTCCACAGATACGCAGTATTTT	CASSLEEASTDTQYF	-	-	TRBV7-2	TRBJ2-3
TGTGCCATCAGTGAAGGGGACAAAATAGCCAAAAACATTCAGTACTTC	CAISEGDKIAKNIQYF	once	-	TRBV10-3	TRBJ2-4
TGTGCCTGGAGCCTTGGGACAGGAATTCGAGATTCACCCCTCCACTTT	CAWSLGTGIRDSPLHF	-	TRBD1	TRBV30	TRBJ1-6
TGTGCCAGCAGGAGACTAGCGGGAGACTACGAGCAGTACTTC	CASRRLAGDYEQYF	-	TRBD2	TRBV2	TRBJ2-7
TGTGCCAGCAGAATACAGGGGAACACTGAAGCTTTCTTT	CASRIQGNTEAFF	-	-	TRBV6-5	TRBJ1-1
TGCGCCAGCAGCTTTATGTTTAGGGGTAGGACTGAAGCTTTCTTT	CASSFMFRGRTEAFF	-	-	TRBV5-1	TRBJ1-1
TGTGCCAGCAGTGAAGGGGTCAGGGGGGAAAACACCATATATTTT	CASSEGVRGENTIYF	-	TRBD1	TRBV6-1	TRBJ1-3
TGTGCCAGCAGCTTAGAAAGTACAGGTCAACTCCGAAAACTGTTTTTT	CASSLESTGQLRKLFF	-	-	TRBV7-2	TRBJ1-4
TGTGCCAGCAGTGAATTAGGACAGGCGGATGAAAAACTGTTTTTT	CASSELGQADEKLFF	-	TRBD1	TRBV6-1	TRBJ1-4
TGTGCCTGGACCGGGACAGGGAGCGGCCTTGGTGGAAACACCATATATTTT	CAWTGTGSGLGGNTIYF	-	TRBD1	TRBV30	TRBJ1-3
TGTGCCAGCGGCCGAGGGGGCAATTCACCCCTCCACTTT	CASGRGGNSPLHF	-	TRBD1	TRBV6-2/TRBV6-3	TRBJ1-6
TGCGCCACCCCTAGCGGGAATCACACCGGGGAGCTGTTTTTT	CATPSGNHTGELFF	-	TRBD2	TRBV10-1	TRBJ2-2
TGCGCCAGCAGACTAGCGGGGAAAGATACGCAGTATTTT	CASRLAGKDTQYF	-	TRBD2	TRBV10-2	TRBJ2-3
TGTGCCAGCAGTCTAGCGGGGGGCCAAGAGACCCAGTACTTC	CASSLAGGQETQYF	-	TRBD2	TRBV2	TRBJ2-5
TGTGCCAGCAAAAGCAGGACAGGTCCCTACGAGCAGTACTTC	CASKSRTGPYEQYF	-	TRBD1	TRBV6-6	TRBJ2-7
TGTGCCAGCAACAGCCCCGACCCGGGCAATCAGCCCCAGCATTTT	CASNSPDPGNQPQHF	-	-	TRBV28	TRBJ1-5
TGCAGTGCTAGTGGGCAGGGCAATCAGCCCCAGCATTTT	CSASGQGNQPQHF	-	-	TRBV20-1	TRBJ1-5
TGTGCCAGCAGCTCCATCGGGGGGCGCGGACCTGGCTACACCTTC	CASSSIGGRGPGYTF	-	-	TRBV7-9	TRBJ1-2
TGTGCCAGTACCCGGGACATCCAAGGGACTGAAGCTTTCTTT	CASTRDIQGTEAFF	-	-	TRBV19	TRBJ1-1
TGCGCCAGCAGCTCCACCAGCTCTGGGGCCAACGTCCTGACTTTC	CASSSTSSGANVLTF	-	-	TRBV5-1	TRBJ2-6
TGTGCCAGCAGCTTATCGTTCGGGACTAGCGGGGGGGCCGCCGAGCAGTACTTC	CASSLSFGTSGGAAEQYF	-	TRBD2	TRBV7-8	TRBJ2-7
TGTGCCAGCAGCTTAGTTCAGATCAGCTCTGGAAACACCATATATTTT	CASSLVQISSGNTIYF	-	-	TRBV7-8	TRBJ1-3
TGCGCCAGCAGCGGGGCACCGTTAGGGCTGGGCGTGACCCAGTACTTC	CASSGAPLGLGVTQYF	-	-	TRBV5-1	TRBJ2-5
TGTGCCAGCAGTTTATCCATTCAGGACTTGGAGACCCAGTACTTC	CASSLSIQDLETQYF	-	-	TRBV27	TRBJ2-5